Given below is one T cell receptor beta chain in context. What it recognizes is unknown. The data originate from a study of blood T cells in healthy people across ages. The CDR3 consists of 15 residues. Germline CDR1 reads SGHDN; CDR2 reads FVKESK. A second 7 to 11 cycle PCR used barcoded and J-beta primers. One entry per CDR3 protein, called by TCRdb with MiXCR from the 5' RACE reads. The table lists approximately 810,000 distinct CDR3 sequences, around 36% of them singletons. Findings and limits, study-wide: The lack of PBMC sorting stopped any conclusive naive versus antigen-experienced comparison.

The source is a man between 18 and 35 years old in good health. The sample taken for sequencing was blood. J is TRBJ2-5 and V is TRBV14; 8 bases line up with TRBD1. The J call is uncertain, as TRBJ2-7 better fits the DNA end. The CDR3 loop is CASSARQGMNNEQYF. CDR3 DNA: TGTGCCAGCAGCGCAAGACAGGGGATGAATAACGAGCAGTACTTC.